Reported below is one T cell receptor beta chain. This record belongs to a study of shared clonotypes between healthy human individuals. CDR3 length: 16 residues. V was pared by 5 bases and J by 8 bases, with 10 bases of the junction left unmatched. CDR1 and CDR2 from the germline V gene are SGHNT and YYREEE (reference sequence). The data were produced by immunoSEQ multiplex PCR, yet TCRdb's version contains in-frame clones alone and is incomplete. The sample lists 1.5 million to 1.9 million clones, under 99% occurring once. This chain uses TRBV5-4 with TRBJ2-1; 13 bases match TRBD2. Specimen: naive CD4+ T cells sorted from blood. The subset is: CD45RA+ positively selected. The receptor was isolated from a young man in good health. CDR3 sequence (DNA): TGTGCCAGCAGATCAGGACTAGCGGGAGTCAAGGATGAGCAGTTCTTC. The encoded protein is CASRSGLAGVKDEQFF.